These 17 T cell receptor beta chains share one sample of origin, sequenced in a study of post-analysis software for immune sequencing data. No antigen is known for these receptors. The library was made from cDNA and included unique molecular identifiers. TCRdb analysed the PCR reads with MiXCR anew, one entry per CDR3 protein. The sample yields hundreds of thousands of distinct CDR3 sequences, around 53% seen once. Whole-study results and caveats: Compared with controls, patients had more of about 5 TRBV segments, including TRBV5-6, TRBV5-1 and TRBV20-1.

The sample consisted of blood. These receptor sequences come from a girl aged 10-17 years with multiple sclerosis.

The V gene is TRBV12-3 or TRBV12-4, the J gene TRBJ1-6; 7 bases are shared with TRBD1. J gave up 9 bases and V 5 bases, and 10 bases lay outside the gene matches. The CDR3 extends over 15 amino acids. The DNA for the CDR3 is TGTGCCAGCAGTCCGGGACAGACGTTAGGTTCACCCCTCCACTTT. Its translation is CASSPGQTLGSPLHF.

This clonotype has a handful of counts. The rearrangement links TRBV20-1 to TRBJ2-7; D not resolved. With 0 bases removed from V and 0 bases from J, the gap between germline ends came to 6 bases. The germline CDR1 and CDR2 sequences are DFQATT and SNEGSKA (reference sequence). The CDR3 is 13 amino acids. The CDR3 DNA reads as TGCAGTGCTAGAGATGCGGTCTCCTACGAGCAGTACTTC. Translating gives CSARDAVSYEQYF.

This rearrangement joins TRBV18 to TRBJ2-2; no clear D gene. Trimming took off 2 bases at V and 5 bases at J, with 3 bases between the two ends. The CDR3 totals 12 residues. Germline V lookup: CDR1 KGHSH, CDR2 LQKENI. This CDR3 reads CASSPGTGELFF. The CDR3 nucleotides read TGTGCCAGCTCACCAGGGACCGGGGAGCTGTTTTTT.

J is TRBJ1-5 and V is TRBV9, with D possibly matching TRBD1 (5 bases). This CDR3 comprises 15 residues. Per the germline V gene, CDR1 is SGDLS and CDR2 is YYNGEE. V was pared by 0 bases and J by 2 bases, with 9 bases between. As DNA, the CDR3 is TGTGCCAGCAGCGTAGGAGGGGCCGGCAATCAGCCCCAGCATTTT. Encoded protein: CASSVGGAGNQPQHF.

In this sample, this clonotype turned up a few times. V and J are TRBV29-1 and TRBJ1-5; 8 bases agree with TRBD1. The CDR3 runs to 13 residues. Trimming at V came to 6 bases and at J to 7 bases, leaving 8 bases not matched to a gene. Germline V gene sequence: CDR1 SQVTM, CDR2 ANQGSEA. This CDR3 reads CSVWTGLGQPQHF. The CDR3 DNA sequence: TGCAGCGTATGGACAGGGCTCGGCCAGCCCCAGCATTTT.

The chain couples TRBV29-1 to TRBJ2-3; 7 positions match TRBD2. V dropped 8 bases and J dropped 2; count of bases not matched to a gene: 4. Germline V lookup: CDR1 SQVTM, CDR2 ANQGSEA. This CDR3 has 12 amino acids. The CDR3 DNA is TGCAGCCTCGGACTAGACACAGATACGCAGTATTTT. Residues: CSLGLDTDTQYF.

In this sample, this clonotype turned up a few times. The chain is built from TRBV2 and TRBJ2-2; D gene unclear. V was trimmed by 5 bases and J by 0 bases, leaving 10 bases between them. CDR1 and CDR2 (germline): SNHLY, FYNNEI. The CDR3 extends over 15 amino acids. The CDR3 region is CASSPRSSNTGELFF. The CDR3, as DNA: TGTGCCAGCAGTCCCCGTAGCTCGAACACCGGGGAGCTGTTTTTT.

This chain connects TRBV20-1 to TRBJ1-2, with a possible D match to TRBD1 (6 bases). Germline CDR1 and CDR2: DFQATT and SNEGSKA (reference sequence). The CDR3 is 13 residues long. Trimming took off 3 bases at V and 8 bases at J, with 16 bases between the two ends. This CDR3 is CSARDRSLVGYTF. The CDR3 bases are TGCAGTGCTAGGGACAGATCATTGGTGGGCTACACCTTC.

The chain carries TRBV6-6 and TRBJ2-3, with 7 bases identical to TRBD1. J lost 0 bases, V lost 2 bases, and 8 bases had no gene match. Germline lookup yields CDR1 MNHNY and CDR2 SVGAGI (reference sequence). The CDR3 covers 17 residues. CDR3 sequence (DNA): TGTGCCAGCAGTTACCGGACAGGCGGCACGAGCACAGATACGCAGTATTTT. Its translation: CASSYRTGGTSTDTQYF.

This chain joins TRBV7-3 and TRBJ1-6; TRBD1 matches 7 bases. CDR1 SGHTA and CDR2 FQGTGA come from the germline V gene. The CDR3 is 16 amino acids. J lost 6 bases, V lost 1 base, and 6 bases had no gene match. Written as DNA, the CDR3 is TGTGCCAGCAGCTTAAAGGACAGGTTGATTAATTCACCCCTCCACTTT. It codes for CASSLKDRLINSPLHF.

This chain joins TRBV12-3 or TRBV12-4 and TRBJ1-2, with TRBD1 identical over 9 bases. The CDR3 runs 15 residues. Trimming cost V 5 bases and J 6 bases; bases outside gene matches: 10. CDR3 region: CASSDPGQGSNGYTF. As DNA, the CDR3 is TGTGCCAGCAGTGACCCGGGACAGGGTTCGAATGGCTACACCTTC.

The V gene is TRBV7-9, the J gene TRBJ2-3; D is uncertain. V was cut by 4 bases and J by 8 bases, with 10 bases left in between. This CDR3 region has 12 residues. Germline loops: CDR1 SEHNR, CDR2 FQNEAQ (reference sequence). CDR3 nucleotides: TGTGCCAGCAGCTACTCTTTGCTTACGCAGTATTTT. Translating gives CASSYSLLTQYF.

This clonotype was detected only once. The rearrangement uses TRBV7-8 and TRBJ2-7, with 8 bases fitting TRBD2. The CDR3 extends over 14 amino acids. The germline V gene encodes CDR1 SGHVS and CDR2 FQNEAQ. V lost 5 bases, J lost 9 bases, and 12 bases stayed unmatched. DNA for the CDR3: TGTGCCAGCAGCCCGGGGGGGCCCGGGGTGTGGCAGTACTTC. Protein: CASSPGGPGVWQYF. Combining the CDR3 with reference TRBV7-8 and TRBJ2-7 gives the whole variable domain GAGVSQSPRYKVAKRGQDVALRCDPISGHVSLFWYQQALGQGPEFLTYFQNEAQLDKSGLPSDRFFAERPEGSVSTLKIQRTQQEDSAVYLCASSPGGPGVWQYFGPGTRLTVT.

The rearrangement joins TRBV10-3 to TRBJ2-1; D tentatively reads TRBD1 or TRBD2 (5 bases each). Germline assignment: CDR1 ENHRY and CDR2 SYGVKD. The CDR3 has 17 amino acids. V was pared by 0 bases and J by 9 bases, with 21 bases between. CDR3: CAISESGPRLSIGEQFF. The CDR3 DNA sequence: TGTGCCATCAGTGAGTCGGGACCTCGGCTCTCGATTGGTGAGCAGTTCTTC.

This chain connects TRBV7-3 to TRBJ2-4, with D tentatively TRBD2 (6 bases). The germline CDR1 and CDR2 sequences are SGHTA and FQGTGA. CDR3 length equals 12 residues. Trimming removed 7 bases at V and 12 bases at J, with 16 bases between. CDR3 bases: TGTGCCAGCACGGAGGGCAAAAAAGATCAGTACTTC. This encodes CASTEGKKDQYF.

The chain carries TRBV21-1 and TRBJ2-2; no check of the table's D call, TRBD2, against the DNA was made. TRBV21-1 is annotated as a pseudogene. The CDR3 is 16 amino acids. This chain's CDR3 is CASSGPGSGYTGKLFF. CDR3 DNA sequence: TGTGCCAGCAGCGGGCCCGGATCAGGTTACACCGGGAAGCTGTTTTTT.

The rearrangement uses TRBV9 and TRBJ2-1; 8 bases fit TRBD2. This CDR3 has 17 residues. Unmatched junction bases numbered 6, after V lost 0 bases and J lost 1 base. CDR1 and CDR2 from the germline V gene are SGDLS and YYNGEE. CDR3 nucleotides: TGTGCCAGCAGCGTAGATTCTAGCGGGCCTTCCTACAATGAGCAGTTCTTC. Translation: CASSVDSSGPSYNEQFF.